The T cell receptor beta chain under discussion was sequenced for a study of neoadjuvant nivolumab and ipilimumab in lung cancer. V was clipped by 1 base and J by 7 bases, with 7 bases between them. CDR3 length equals 13 residues. Per germline, CDR1 WSHSY and CDR2 SAAADI. Sequencing was performed with immunoSEQ multiplex PCR; in TCRdb, only in-frame clones are kept and a portion is missing. The table shows roughly 45,000 clones, with 80% to 90% occurring only once. The chain employs TRBV10-2 and TRBJ1-4; D unresolved. The source is an adult with non-small cell lung cancer. Some clones in this sample may be carry-over from other donors' samples. Here the sequenced sample was blood, taken before neoadjuvant nivolumab, alone or with ipilimumab. Here the CDR3 DNA reads TGCGCCAGCAGTGAGTTACGGCGTGAAAAACTGTTTTTT. Amino acid sequence: CASSELRREKLFF.